Listed below are T cell receptor beta chains from one sample, sequenced in a study of CD8 T cells in ankylosing spondylitis. TCRdb itself ran the 5' RACE reads through MiXCR, one entry per CDR3 protein. Of about 450,000 distinct CDR3 sequences in the sample, 26% were seen once. Sequenced material: blood, either unsorted or a sorted T cell fraction (not recorded which). Every receptor here comes from a male donor with ankylosing spondylitis. CDR3s include the opening cysteine and the closing phenylalanine or tryptophan. Each record gives: clone size, V gene, J gene, D gene, CDR3 protein, CDR3 DNA. The D gene is left open where the match is weak. Clone size is not always given. Where it is, it says once, few, many or a class for expanded clones.

few	TRBV4-1	TRBJ1-3	NA	CASTGDGFHSGNTIYF	TGCGCCAGCACTGGAGATGGTTTTCACTCTGGAAACACCATATATTTT
NA	TRBV5-1	TRBJ2-4	NA	CASSLGFPTAKNIQYF	TGCGCCAGCAGCCTTGGTTTTCCGACGGCCAAAAACATTCAGTACTTC
NA	TRBV6-6	TRBJ1-5	NA	CASSHSVGPQHF	TGTGCCAGCAGTCATTCCGTCGGGCCCCAGCATTTT
NA	TRBV20-1	TRBJ2-1	TRBD2	CSARKGLAGGGEQFF	TGCAGTGCTAGAAAGGGACTAGCGGGAGGGGGTGAGCAGTTCTTC
few	TRBV11-2	TRBJ2-3	TRBD2	CASSFTGGYTDTQYF	TGTGCCAGCAGCTTTACGGGAGGATACACAGATACGCAGTATTTT
many	TRBV5-1	TRBJ2-1	TRBD2	CASSLASGTYNEQFF	TGCGCCAGCAGCTTGGCGAGCGGGACCTACAATGAGCAGTTCTTC
NA	TRBV9	TRBJ1-1	NA	CASSFGGDMNTEAFF	TGTGCCAGCAGCTTTGGAGGGGATATGAACACTGAAGCTTTCTTT
NA	TRBV6-2/TRBV6-3	TRBJ2-1	NA	CASDSGGGTEQFF	TGTGCCAGCGACTCTGGGGGGGGCACTGAGCAGTTCTTC
NA	TRBV7-2	TRBJ2-6	NA	CASSPTSFRANVLTF	TGTGCCAGCAGCCCTACTAGCTTTCGGGCCAACGTCCTGACTTTC
NA	TRBV20-1	TRBJ2-3	NA	CSASSPLLSSTDTQYF	TGCAGTGCTAGCAGCCCTTTACTATCTAGCACAGATACGCAGTATTTT
NA	TRBV6-1	TRBJ2-3	NA	CASSDGRADTDTQYF	TGTGCCAGCAGTGACGGGCGGGCGGACACAGATACGCAGTATTTT
once	TRBV20-1	TRBJ1-5	NA	CSARMGAEGNQPQHF	TGCAGTGCTAGGATGGGGGCCGAAGGCAATCAGCCCCAGCATTTT
NA	TRBV3-1	TRBJ1-5	NA	CASSRHGGQPEPQHF	TGTGCCAGCAGCCGCCATGGAGGGCAGCCGGAGCCCCAGCATTTT
NA	TRBV10-2	TRBJ2-7	TRBD1	CASSHRGSAYEQYF	TGCGCCAGCAGTCACAGGGGGTCGGCCTACGAGCAGTACTTC
NA	TRBV12-3/TRBV12-4	TRBJ2-2	NA	CASSLSGRGRGELFF	TGTGCCAGCAGTTTATCCGGGAGGGGGCGCGGGGAGCTGTTTTTT
NA	TRBV12-3/TRBV12-4	TRBJ1-6	TRBD1	CASSSYTGTGRNSPLHF	TGTGCCAGCAGTTCCTACACCGGGACAGGGCGAAATTCACCCCTCCACTTT
few	TRBV5-1	TRBJ2-6	TRBD1	CASSALTGQGDAGANVLTF	TGCGCCAGCAGCGCCTTAACGGGACAGGGGGACGCTGGGGCCAACGTCCTGACTTTC
NA	TRBV10-3	TRBJ2-1	NA	CAISGLASSNEQFF	TGTGCCATCAGTGGGTTAGCGAGTTCCAATGAGCAGTTCTTC
NA	TRBV15	TRBJ2-5	NA	CATSSRQQETQYF	TGTGCCACCAGCTCGCGACAGCAAGAGACCCAGTACTTC
many	TRBV10-1	TRBJ2-5	TRBD2	CASSESGRETQYF	TGCGCCAGCAGTGAGAGCGGGAGAGAGACCCAGTACTTC
NA	TRBV18	TRBJ2-7	NA	CASSPPRRGQSSYEQYF	TGTGCCAGCTCACCACCGAGGAGGGGACAGAGCTCCTACGAGCAGTACTTC
NA	TRBV19	TRBJ1-6	NA	CASSLVLRDNSPLHF	TGTGCCAGTAGTTTGGTCTTGCGGGATAATTCACCCCTCCACTTT
NA	TRBV4-1	TRBJ2-1	TRBD2	CASSQVGVAGGHNEQFF	TGCGCCAGCAGCCAAGTCGGAGTGGCGGGAGGCCACAATGAGCAGTTCTTC
few	TRBV29-1	TRBJ2-1	NA	CSVEVGHNEQFF	TGCAGCGTTGAAGTCGGCCACAATGAGCAGTTCTTC
NA	TRBV7-2	TRBJ2-2	TRBD1	CASGPRTGAFTGELFF	TGTGCCAGCGGGCCCCGGACAGGGGCTTTCACCGGGGAGCTGTTTTTT
few	TRBV20-1	TRBJ2-7	TRBD2	CSAQAGEIDEQYF	TGCAGTGCTCAAGCGGGAGAGATTGACGAGCAGTACTTC
few	TRBV29-1	TRBJ2-1	TRBD2	CSVGPSGLGYNEQFF	TGCAGCGTTGGACCCTCGGGACTAGGGTACAATGAGCAGTTCTTC
few	TRBV7-2	TRBJ2-1	NA	CASSFGHSYGNEQFF	TGTGCCAGCAGCTTCGGACACAGCTACGGCAATGAGCAGTTCTTC
NA	TRBV7-8	TRBJ1-5	NA	CASSANQVGNQPQHF	TGTGCCAGCAGCGCAAATCAGGTGGGAAATCAGCCCCAGCATTTT
NA	TRBV6-5	TRBJ1-5	NA	CASSYADSNQPQHF	TGTGCCAGCAGTTACGCAGATAGCAATCAGCCCCAGCATTTT
few	TRBV27	TRBJ2-3	TRBD2	CASSLFSGRATDTQYF	TGTGCCAGCAGTTTATTTAGCGGGAGGGCGACAGATACGCAGTATTTT
NA	TRBV29-1	TRBJ2-1	TRBD2	CSVEGAGGLYNEQFF	TGCAGCGTTGAAGGGGCGGGAGGGCTATACAATGAGCAGTTCTTC
few	TRBV15	TRBJ1-2	NA	CATSRDREGQWYGYTF	TGTGCCACCAGCAGAGATCGTGAGGGCCAATGGTATGGCTACACCTTC
few	TRBV12-3/TRBV12-4	TRBJ2-1	NA	CASKIPGHLRNEQFF	TGTGCCAGCAAAATACCGGGACACCTTCGGAATGAGCAGTTCTTC
NA	TRBV12-3/TRBV12-4	TRBJ1-5	NA	CASSLIVNSNQPQHF	TGTGCCAGCAGTTTAATAGTAAATAGCAATCAGCCCCAGCATTTT
NA	TRBV5-4	TRBJ1-6	NA	CASSLDGSRVAYNSPLHF	TGTGCCAGCAGCTTGGACGGTTCCCGAGTGGCCTATAATTCACCCCTCCACTTT
NA	TRBV27	TRBJ2-7	NA	CASSLNLYEQYF	TGTGCCAGCTCCTTAAACCTCTACGAGCAGTACTTC
NA	TRBV11-2	TRBJ2-3	TRBD1	CASSLWGTGGTDTQYF	TGTGCCAGCAGCTTATGGGGGACAGGGGGCACAGATACGCAGTATTTT
few	TRBV20-1	TRBJ1-6	NA	CSARDFGSPLHF	TGCAGTGCTAGAGATTTCGGGTCACCCCTCCACTTT
few	TRBV20-1	TRBJ2-5	NA	CSARTGETQYF	TGCAGTGCTAGGACTGGGGAGACCCAGTACTTC
NA	TRBV29-1	TRBJ1-1	NA	CSVTRGSTEAFF	TGCAGCGTTACCCGGGGGAGCACTGAAGCTTTCTTT
NA	TRBV12-3/TRBV12-4	TRBJ1-4	NA	CASSSKGGGPRVEKLFF	TGTGCCAGCAGTTCAAAGGGCGGAGGCCCAAGGGTCGAAAAACTGTTTTTT
NA	TRBV9	TRBJ2-1	NA	CASSVGAAAYNEQFF	TGTGCCAGCAGCGTAGGGGCAGCGGCCTACAATGAGCAGTTCTTC
few	TRBV20-1	TRBJ1-2	NA	CSASRDLDYGYTF	TGCAGTGCTAGCAGGGACCTTGACTATGGCTACACCTTC
NA	TRBV12-3/TRBV12-4	TRBJ1-1	TRBD1	CASSYDRVMNTEAFF	TGTGCCAGCAGTTATGACAGGGTTATGAACACTGAAGCTTTCTTT
NA	TRBV2	TRBJ2-3	TRBD2	CASSKLAGLDTQYF	TGTGCCAGCAGTAAACTAGCGGGATTGGATACGCAGTATTTT
NA	TRBV18	TRBJ2-7	NA	CASSPRQGYEQYF	TGTGCCAGCTCACCACGGCAGGGCTACGAGCAGTACTTC
NA	TRBV7-2	TRBJ2-1	NA	CASSLVWSEGYNEQFF	TGTGCCAGCAGCTTAGTGTGGTCCGAGGGCTACAATGAGCAGTTCTTC
few	TRBV28	TRBJ2-5	NA	CASSLPGAPGLETQYF	TGTGCCAGCAGTTTGCCCGGGGCGCCGGGCCTTGAGACCCAGTACTTC
few	TRBV4-2	TRBJ2-2	NA	CASSQEHTGPGELFF	TGTGCCAGCAGCCAAGAACATACAGGGCCCGGGGAGCTGTTTTTT
NA	TRBV20-1	TRBJ1-2	NA	CSAPGGVNYGYTF	TGCAGTGCGCCTGGCGGGGTTAACTATGGCTACACCTTC
few	TRBV5-1	TRBJ1-2	NA	CASSSGTGTGYTF	TGCGCCAGCAGCTCCGGGACGGGGACTGGCTACACCTTC
NA	TRBV11-2	TRBJ1-1	NA	CASSLKSQLDGTEAFF	TGTGCCAGCAGCTTAAAAAGCCAGCTTGATGGCACTGAAGCTTTCTTT
NA	TRBV10-3	TRBJ2-5	NA	CATEGPQETQYF	TGTGCCACCGAGGGCCCACAAGAGACCCAGTACTTC
NA	TRBV24-1	TRBJ2-3	TRBD2	CATSDFTPGRPSRADTQYF	TGTGCCACCAGTGATTTCACGCCCGGGAGGCCGTCTCGCGCAGATACGCAGTATTTT